Listed below are T cell receptor beta chains from one sample, sequenced in a study of Ad26.COV2.S vaccination and SARS-CoV-2 variants. Sequencing used immunoSEQ multiplex PCR; TCRdb keeps in-frame clones, though not all of them. The sample holds 300,000 to 350,000 clones; approximately 80% are singletons and the top ten take around 2.2%. The sample was peripheral blood, taken in a trial of Ad26.COV2.S vaccine versus placebo. These receptors came from a person between 18 and 65 years old who received the Ad26.COV2.S COVID-19 vaccine or a placebo. Each CDR3 is given with its conserved first and last residue.

TRBJ2-3 | TRBV9 | CASSALGMIDTQYF
TRBJ2-3 | TRBV11-2 | CASSPTTGEDTQYF
TRBJ1-1 | TRBV5-1 | CASSWDRRTEAFF
TRBJ2-7 | TRBV5-3 | CAIGGIRRYPYEQYF
TRBJ2-6 | TRBV2 | CASKGRIYVLTF
TRBJ1-5 | TRBV19 | CASSIDRNNQPQHF
TRBJ2-7 | TRBV14 | CASSHVTSGGAHEQYF
TRBJ1-2 | TRBV7-8 | CASSPRQGKDYGYTF
TRBJ2-7 | TRBV5-1 | CASSLEKGIEQYF
TRBJ2-1 | TRBV18 | CASSPPLSSTYNEQFF
TRBJ2-7 | TRBV7-2 | CASSLRGAIHEQYF
TRBJ1-2 | TRBV3-1/TRBV3-2 | CASSQALNGYTF
TRBJ2-2 | TRBV5-1 | CASSSDAAGELFF
TRBJ1-1 | TRBV7-6 | CASSSNNLLTGWNTEAFF
TRBJ1-1 | TRBV6-5 | CASSYSGANTEAFF
TRBJ2-2 | TRBV27 | CASSAPTGELFF
TRBJ1-5 | TRBV4-2 | CASSQEGGPLQPQHF